The 12 T cell receptor beta chains below come from one sample, sequenced in a study of early T cells in non-severe SARS-CoV-2 infection. Each CDR3 protein gets one entry after TCRdb re-called the 5' RACE reads with MiXCR. The sample holds about 31,000 distinct CDR3 sequences, 5.5% to 6% seen once. Specimen: whole blood. The receptors were gathered from an adult who was a healthcare worker with PCR-confirmed SARS-CoV-2 infection or an uninfected control (not recorded which).

This clonotype has at least ten counts. The genes are TRBV5-1 and TRBJ2-3; 7 bases match TRBD2. CDR3 length equals 17 residues. CDR1 and CDR2 from the germline V gene are SGHRS and YFSETQ. J was trimmed by 1 base and V by 4 bases; bases with no gene match: 12. In DNA form, the CDR3 reads TGCGCCAGCAGCGCTGCTAGCGGTCTTTATGGCACAGATACGCAGTATTTT. Translating gives CASSAASGLYGTDTQYF.

This clonotype was seen many times. V is TRBV6-5 and J is TRBJ2-5, with 8 nucleotides matching TRBD2. The CDR3 sequence is 15 residues long. In germline, CDR1 is MNHEY, CDR2 SVGAGI. The V segment lost 2 bases and the J segment 5 bases; nucleotides outside the gene matches: 7. The CDR3 is CASSYPTGGGETQYF. The DNA of the CDR3 is TGTGCCAGCAGTTACCCGACTGGCGGGGGGGAGACCCAGTACTTC.

This clonotype turned up a few times. The chain employs TRBV10-1 and TRBJ2-7; 11 bases map to TRBD2. Trimming took 8 bases from V and 4 from J; bases not matched to a gene: 13. Germline loops: CDR1 WNHNN, CDR2 SYGVQD (reference sequence). The CDR3 is 16 amino acids. Here the CDR3 reads CASGAGSGRAVYEQYF. The DNA for the CDR3 is TGCGCCAGCGGAGCCGGTAGCGGGAGGGCCGTTTACGAGCAGTACTTC.

In its sample, this clonotype was seen once. V is TRBV3-1 and J is TRBJ2-7, with 9 bases identical to TRBD1. Germline V CDR1 and CDR2: LGHDT, YNNKEL (reference sequence). With V trimmed by 4 bases and J by 5 bases, 9 bases remained unmatched. The CDR3 sequence is 15 residues long. The DNA for the CDR3 is TGTGCCAGCAGCCCATCCGGGACAGGGCTCCACGAGCAGTACTTC. Translated, it gives CASSPSGTGLHEQYF.

This clonotype appeared a few times. The rearrangement uses TRBV10-3 and TRBJ1-6; D is unclear. The CDR3 is made up of 15 amino acids. Trimming pared 4 bases from V and 6 bases from J, leaving 13 bases between. Germline CDR1 is ENHRY and CDR2 is SYGVKD. The CDR3 bases are TGTGCCATCAGTGTGAATGGAGGGAGTAATTCACCCCTCCACTTT. This codes for CAISVNGGSNSPLHF.

This clonotype has a count of ten or more. The germline gene is not matched at one end of the junction; a read error may be the cause. This chain connects TRBV5-6 to TRBJ2-7; possible D gene TRBD2, 6 bases. Germline V gene sequence: CDR1 SGHDT, CDR2 YYEEEE. This CDR3 has 13 residues. The CDR3 loop is CASTLKRGYEQYF. For the CDR3, the DNA is TGTGCCAGCACCTTGAAACGGGGGTACGAGCAGTACTTC.

This clonotype was recorded many times. V and J are TRBV29-1 and TRBJ2-2; unclear D gene. The CDR3 loop spans 10 amino acids. Per the germline V gene, CDR1 is SQVTM and CDR2 is ANQGSEA. Trimming cost V 2 bases and J 6 bases, with 1 base left between them. CDR3 bases: TGCAGCGTTGAATCCGGGGAGCTGTTTTTT. It specifies CSVESGELFF.

This clonotype was counted ten times or more. The chain couples TRBV7-9 to TRBJ1-2, with D perhaps matching TRBD1 (6 bases). V lost 5 bases to trimming and J lost 6 bases, with 13 bases between them. The length of the CDR3 is 13 residues. Germline CDR1 is SEHNR and CDR2 is FQNEAQ (reference sequence). Here the CDR3 reads CASSPYRDDGYTF. The DNA for the CDR3 is TGTGCCAGCAGCCCGTACAGGGATGATGGCTACACCTTC.

This clonotype was detected many times. The chain carries TRBV5-4 and TRBJ2-2; 8 bases agree with TRBD2. Per germline, CDR1 SGHNT and CDR2 YYREEE (reference sequence). V gave up 2 bases and J gave up 4 bases; unmatched junction bases: 4. This CDR3 region has 15 residues. In DNA form, the CDR3 reads TGTGCCAGCAGCTTCGGACTAGCTGCCACCGGGGAGCTGTTTTTT. It yields the protein CASSFGLAATGELFF.

The sample holds many counts of this clonotype. Here the CDR3 DNA reads TGTGCCAGCAGCACACTAGCGGGACCCAGGGGCGAGCAGTACTTC. Amino acids: CASSTLAGPRGEQYF. J is TRBJ2-7 and V is TRBV11-3, with 10 bases lining up with TRBD2. J was trimmed by 6 bases and V by 5 bases; bases with no gene match: 10. The germline V gene has CDR1 SGHNT and CDR2 YENEEA. CDR3 length: 15 residues.

This clonotype came up a few times. The chain couples TRBV5-1 to TRBJ2-7, with 8 bases lining up with TRBD1. The trim removed 3 bases at V and 0 bases at J, leaving 17 bases unmatched. This CDR3 spans 19 amino acids. The germline V gene has CDR1 SGHRS and CDR2 YFSETQ. The CDR3 DNA is TGCGCCAGCAGCTCCTGGACAGGGACGGGACAGGAGGGCTCCTACGAGCAGTACTTC. Amino acid sequence: CASSSWTGTGQEGSYEQYF.

This clonotype came up many times. This rearrangement joins TRBV7-2 to TRBJ2-5; D may be TRBD1 (6 bases). The CDR3 consists of 14 residues. Germline V gives CDR1 SGHTA, CDR2 FQGNSA. Deletions cut 1 base from V and 5 bases from J, with 11 bases between. The CDR3 nucleotides read TGTGCCAGCAGCTTAGAACAGGGCCGGGAGACCCAGTACTTC. Protein sequence: CASSLEQGRETQYF.